The entry that follows covers one T cell receptor beta chain sequence. As yet, its antigen is unknown. This sample was included in a study of T cell repertoires in cytomegalovirus infection. At the level of the study: Evidence of both CMV infection and a matching HLA type came from public TCR beta signatures.

The CDR3 has 12 amino acids. In germline, CDR1 is KGHSH, CDR2 LQKENI. V lost 2 bases, J lost 6 bases, and 5 bases lay in between. Findings of the study overall: HLA-C-restricted CMV-specific TCR beta clonotypes prevailed in the ex vivo response. CMV carriers having the relevant HLA were flagged by cumulative public TCR beta family frequency.

TCRdb re-analysed the reads in MiXCR, keeping a single row per CDR3 protein. The repertoire holds hundreds of thousands of distinct CDR3 sequences, with 30% to 35% as singletons. The V call is TRBV18, the J call TRBJ2-1; TRBD1 is a possible D gene (5 bases). This TCR was sampled from a human donor in good health (CMV status not recorded). Some clones in this sample may be carry-over from other donors' samples. Material: cultured PBMCs, obtained from culture after CMV antigen stimulation. This CDR3 is CASSPDSNEQFF. DNA of the CDR3: TGTGCCAGCTCACCAGACAGCAATGAGCAGTTCTTC.